This entry lists 15 T cell receptor beta chains sequenced from one sample in a study of sequential checkpoint blockade in melanoma. Indicated treatment: randomized to nivolumab then ipilimumab (arm A) or the reverse (arm B). Method: immunoSEQ multiplex PCR; TCRdb's copy keeps in-frame clones and lacks some. Here the sample spans around 18,000 clones, about 70% being singletons. This specimen was CD8+ T cells sorted from blood (inferred from file names), taken from a patient given nivolumab and ipilimumab in sequence. The receptor source for this set is a human donor with melanoma.

This clone was observed once. The chain recombines TRBV27 with TRBJ1-1, with D tentatively TRBD1 (5 bases). Germline loops: CDR1 MNHEY, CDR2 SMNVEV (reference sequence). Trimming shortened V by 5 bases and J by 11 bases, and 21 bases separated the two germline ends. CDR3 length: 14 amino acids. DNA for the CDR3: TGTGCCAGCAGTCGCGCCCCAGGGTGGGGGGTGGCTTTCTTT. Translating it yields CASSRAPGWGVAFF.

The V gene is TRBV15, the J gene TRBJ2-3, with D tentatively TRBD1 (6 bases). V gave up 6 bases and J gave up 6 bases, with 19 bases separating them. CDR1 is LNHNV, CDR2 YYDKDF, per germline (reference sequence). This CDR3 contains 15 residues. The CDR3 bases are TGTGCCACCAGTGGCGGTTGGGGGCTCTTGGATACGCAGTATTTT. Encoded protein: CATSGGWGLLDTQYF.

The chain joins TRBV4-3 to TRBJ2-6; 8 nucleotides agree with TRBD2. Trimming cost V 4 bases and J 0 bases; bases outside gene matches: 5. This CDR3 has 17 amino acids. Germline-derived CDR1 and CDR2 are LGHNA and YSLEER. In nucleotides, the CDR3 is TGCGCCAGCAGCCCGGGGGGGACAAACTCTGGGGCCAACGTCCTGACTTTC. This gives the protein CASSPGGTNSGANVLTF.

In its sample, this clone was seen once. CDR3 coding DNA: TGTGCCAGCAGTTCGTTAAGCGGGAGAGACTACGAGCAGTACTTC. As protein: CASSSLSGRDYEQYF. V usage is TRBV27 and J usage is TRBJ2-7; the match to TRBD2 covers 8 bases. CDR1 and CDR2 from the germline V gene are MNHEY and SMNVEV (reference sequence). The J segment lost 3 bases and the V segment lost 4 bases, leaving 8 bases of the junction unmatched. There are 15 residues in the CDR3.

In its sample, this clone was seen a few times. At one of its ends the junction is not consistent with the germline gene, which may arise from a read error. The same CDR3 also results from other DNA sequences found in this sample. The chain carries TRBV4-1 and TRBJ2-7, with 9 bases matching TRBD2. This CDR3 region has 15 residues. From germline, CDR1 is MGHRA and CDR2 YSYEKL. CDR3 bases: TGTGCCAGCAGCTTTGGGCCTAGCGGGACCTACGAGCAGTACTTC. Encoded protein: CASSFGPSGTYEQYF.

The J gene is TRBJ2-1, the V gene TRBV9, with 9 positions matching TRBD2. The ends lost 2 bases at V and 10 bases at J; junction bases unmatched: 7. The CDR3 loop spans 14 amino acids. Looked up from germline, CDR1 is SGDLS and CDR2 is YYNGEE. As DNA, the CDR3 is TGTGCCAGCAGCGTCGGGACTAGCCTCCGGGAGCAGTTCTTC. Amino acid sequence: CASSVGTSLREQFF. Complete variable domain (other parts from reference TRBV9 and TRBJ2-1): DSGVTQTPKHLITATGQRVTLRCSPRSGDLSVYWYQQSLDQGLQFLIQYYNGEERAKGNILERFSAQQFPDLHSELNLSSLELGDSALYFCASSVGTSLREQFFGPGTRLTVL.

The rearrangement links TRBV5-1 to TRBJ2-1; 8 positions match TRBD2. With V trimmed by 4 bases and J by 7 bases, 13 bases remained unmatched. CDR1 and CDR2 (germline): SGHRS, YFSETQ. The CDR3 is 16 amino acids. The CDR3 spells CASSPTGLGLGNEQFF. The CDR3 DNA reads TGCGCCAGCAGCCCTACGGGACTAGGTTTGGGAAATGAGCAGTTCTTC.

This chain uses TRBV19 with TRBJ1-2; 8 positions agree with TRBD1. Germline trimming cut 11 bases from V and 1 base from J; bases unmatched to any gene: 6. The CDR3 spans 13 residues. The V gene's germline CDR1 is LNHDA and CDR2 SQIVND (reference sequence). CDR3 nucleotides: TGTGCCGTACAGGGGGGGGATAACTATGGCTACACCTTC. It codes for CAVQGGDNYGYTF. The variable domain in full, with the rest retrieved from reference TRBV19 and TRBJ1-2, is DGGITQSPKYLFRKEGQNVTLSCEQNLNHDAMYWYRQDPGQGLRLIYYSQIVNDFQKGDIAEGYSVSREKKESFPLTVTSAQKNPTAFYLCAVQGGDNYGYTFGSGTRLTVV.

The rearrangement joins TRBV6-5 to TRBJ2-1; 14 positions agree with TRBD2. In germline, CDR1 is MNHEY, CDR2 SVGAGI. The CDR3 has 14 residues. With V trimmed by 10 bases and J by 8 bases, 7 bases remained unmatched. CDR3 bases: TGTGCCACCGGACTAGCGGGGGGAGCCGATGAGCAGTTCTTC. The encoded protein is CATGLAGGADEQFF.

V is TRBV9 and J is TRBJ2-5; 15 bases agree with TRBD2. V was pared by 4 bases and J by 4 bases, with 5 bases of the junction left unmatched. Per germline, CDR1 SGDLS and CDR2 YYNGEE. This CDR3 comprises 16 residues. The CDR3 loop is CASSPGLAGGRETQYF. The CDR3 coding sequence is TGTGCCAGCAGCCCAGGACTAGCGGGGGGGCGAGAGACCCAGTACTTC.

The rearrangement joins TRBV5-1 to TRBJ1-2; 8 nucleotides agree with TRBD1. Losses at the gene ends were 0 bases for V and 3 bases for J; bases not matched to a gene: 4. CDR1 is SGHRS and CDR2 is YFSETQ in the germline V gene. CDR3 length: 15 residues. CDR3 nucleotides: TGCGCCAGCAGCTTGGCAGGGGGCGTGGACTATGGCTACACCTTC. Translation: CASSLAGGVDYGYTF.

This clone was seen more than once but under ten times. The V call is TRBV7-9, the J call TRBJ2-1, with 7 bases identical to TRBD1. The CDR3 covers 15 residues. Unmatched junction bases numbered 6, after V lost 5 bases and J lost 2 bases. The germline V gene has CDR1 SEHNR and CDR2 FQNEAQ (reference sequence). The CDR3: CASSQRDSTYNEQFF. The DNA of the CDR3 is TGTGCCAGCAGCCAACGGGACAGCACCTACAATGAGCAGTTCTTC. Drawing the rest from reference TRBV7-9 and TRBJ2-1, the complete variable domain is DTGVSQNPRHKITKRGQNVTFRCDPISEHNRLYWYRQTLGQGPEFLTYFQNEAQLEKSRLLSDRFSAERPKGSFSTLEIQRTEQGDSAMYLCASSQRDSTYNEQFFGPGTRLTVL.

This chain links TRBV4-1 with TRBJ2-7; D possibly corresponds to TRBD2 (5 bases). Germline V gives CDR1 MGHRA, CDR2 YSYEKL. The CDR3 extends over 15 amino acids. Trimming took 0 bases from V and 2 from J, leaving 11 bases between them. The CDR3 region has the DNA TGCGCCAGCAGCCAAGAGGAGACTACACCCTACGAGCAGTACTTC. It yields the protein CASSQEETTPYEQYF.

The chain links TRBV6-1 to TRBJ2-7; 7 bases are shared with TRBD1. This CDR3 comprises 14 residues. V shed 7 bases, J shed 2 bases, and the junction held 8 bases outside the gene matches. Germline V gene data show CDR1 as MNHNS and CDR2 as SASEGT. The CDR3 spells CASNHRTGTYEQYF. The CDR3 nucleotides read TGTGCCAGCAACCATAGGACAGGAACCTACGAGCAGTACTTC.

The CDR3 region is CASSLGVGAFREKLFF. The CDR3 DNA is TGTGCCAGCAGCTTGGGAGTGGGGGCTTTTCGGGAAAAACTGTTTTTT. The V and J genes are TRBV5-5 and TRBJ1-4; D perhaps matches TRBD1 (6 bases). This CDR3 is 16 amino acids long. Germline assignment: CDR1 SGHKS and CDR2 YYEKEE (reference sequence). V was shortened by 0 bases and J by 8 bases, with 17 bases between the two germline ends.